This T cell receptor beta chain was observed in a study of naive and memory T cell subsets. An equimolar mix of two oligonucleotides served as the beta constant-region primer for TRBC1 and TRBC2. Ligated cDNA was amplified by four rounds of PCR with nested alpha and beta constant-region primers and SP2. TCRdb re-called the UMI-ligation and nested PCR reads through MiXCR, storing one row per CDR3 protein. The sample has about 150,000 distinct CDR3 sequences, about 20% seen once. This CDR3 comprises 14 residues. The V end lost 7 bases, the J end lost 3 bases, and 16 bases lay between the germline ends. Per germline, CDR1 MDHEN and CDR2 SYDVKM. A note on this clonotype: The antigen is undetermined.

The study's findings and limits: Findings for naive and memory subsets could not be checked against ground truth. Possibly reflecting memory cells re-expressing CD45RA, a few larger clonotypes occurred in naive repertoires, especially CD8.

Sequenced input: naive CD4+ T cells from blood. The source of this sequence is a human donor in good health. This chain joins TRBV28 and TRBJ2-7; D perhaps matches TRBD2 (5 bases). This CDR3 is CASTQPERSYEQYF. Written as DNA, the CDR3 is TGTGCCAGCACCCAACCCGAGCGGAGCTACGAGCAGTACTTC.